These 24 T cell receptor beta chains share one sample of origin, sequenced in a study of T cells in Graves' hyperthyroidism and ophthalmopathy. TCR beta CDR3 sequences were amplified from RNA transcripts. HTBI primers were used for first-round RT-PCR of the TCR CDR3. TCRdb called the multiplex PCR reads again in MiXCR, with one record for every CDR3 protein. Of under 250,000 distinct CDR3 sequences listed, approximately 24% were seen once; the top ten hold 35% to 40%. The sample comprised blood. The source is a woman in her 40s with Graves' ophthalmopathy.

Turning to this clonotype: The junction differs from germline at one of its ends, possibly a read error. The V and J genes are TRBV9 and TRBJ2-5; D might be TRBD1 or TRBD2, each matching 6 bases. Germline values: CDR1 SGDLS, CDR2 YYNGEE. This CDR3 is built from 18 residues. This CDR3 reads CASSVVPSGAGYQETRYF. The CDR3 DNA is TGTGCCAGCAGCGTAGTACCATCGGGGGCGGGGTACCAAGAGACCCGGTACTTC.

This clonotype has a handful of counts. This may arise from a read error, as a much more abundant clone is one base away. The genes are TRBV6-5 and TRBJ2-2, with no clear D. From germline, CDR1 is MNHEY and CDR2 SVGAGI. The CDR3 covers 15 residues. The CDR3: CVSSYDGLVAGELFF. The CDR3 DNA is TGTGTCAGCAGTTACGACGGCCTAGTTGCCGGGGAGCTGTTTTTT.

This clonotype was seen ten or more times. J is TRBJ2-5 and V is TRBV6-5; D possibly corresponds to TRBD2 (5 bases). Trimming removed 6 bases at V and 3 bases at J, with 11 bases between. Germline V gene data show CDR1 as MNHEY and CDR2 as SVGAGI. The CDR3 totals 13 residues. CDR3 amino acids: CASRDSMEETQYF. CDR3 nucleotide sequence: TGTGCCAGCAGGGACTCGATGGAAGAGACCCAGTACTTC.

This clonotype was counted many times. The rearrangement links TRBV7-3 to TRBJ2-5; TRBD2 aligns across 11 bases. The CDR3 is 15 residues long. Germline CDR1 reads SGHTA; CDR2 reads FQGTGA. V was pared by 3 bases and J by 5 bases, with 5 bases of the junction left unmatched. The CDR3 DNA is TGTGCCAGCAGCTTGACTAGCGGGATTTCGGAGACCCAGTACTTC. Residues: CASSLTSGISETQYF.

This clonotype was found a few times. V is TRBV28 and J is TRBJ2-7, with D maybe TRBD2 (6 bases). This CDR3 is built from 15 residues. V was cut by 2 bases and J by 3 bases, with 14 bases left in between. Germline CDR1 reads MDHEN; CDR2 reads SYDVKM. CDR3 residues: CASSLTRLENYEQYF. The DNA for the CDR3 is TGTGCCAGCAGTTTAACCAGACTAGAGAACTACGAGCAGTACTTC.

This clonotype was seen many times. V gene TRBV19 combines with J gene TRBJ1-2; no reliable D call. Germline V CDR1 and CDR2: LNHDA, SQIVND (reference sequence). The V end lost 4 bases, the J end lost 8 bases, and 8 bases lay between the germline ends. The CDR3 totals 11 residues. CDR3 residues: CASSTARGYTF. The CDR3 nucleotides read TGTGCCAGTAGTACCGCTAGAGGCTACACCTTC. Based on the CDR3 plus reference TRBV19 and TRBJ1-2, the full variable domain is DGGITQSPKYLFRKEGQNVTLSCEQNLNHDAMYWYRQDPGQGLRLIYYSQIVNDFQKGDIAEGYSVSREKKESFPLTVTSAQKNPTAFYLCASSTARGYTFGSGTRLTVV.

This clonotype was detected ten times or more. A much larger clone differs by one base, so this may be a read error. The conserved final phenylalanine or tryptophan is absent from the CDR3, which likely points to a read error. The chain recombines TRBV30 with TRBJ1-5; 11 bases are a match to TRBD1. Germline CDR1 reads GTSNPN; CDR2 reads SVGIG (reference sequence). CDR3 size: 14 residues. V dropped 0 bases and J dropped 7; count of bases not matched to a gene: 2. The CDR3 reads CAWSVGTGGQPQHL. The CDR3 DNA reads TGTGCCTGGAGTGTAGGGACAGGGGGACAGCCCCAGCATCTT.

This clonotype was counted ten times or more. The chain carries TRBV24-1 and TRBJ2-5, with 9 bases identical to TRBD1. CDR3 length equals 17 residues. CDR1 is KGHDR and CDR2 is SFDVKD in the germline V gene. V lost 6 bases and J lost 5; bases outside the gene matches: 15. The CDR3 sequence is CATSPAPGQGGFETQYF. CDR3 in DNA: TGTGCCACCAGTCCCGCTCCGGGACAGGGAGGCTTTGAGACCCAGTACTTC.

This clonotype was counted ten times or more. The chain joins TRBV5-1 to TRBJ2-7; 7 nucleotides line up with TRBD1. Germline V lookup: CDR1 SGHRS, CDR2 YFSETQ. This CDR3 contains 15 residues. Germline trimming cut 2 bases from V and 0 bases from J; bases unmatched to any gene: 5. For the CDR3, the DNA is TGCGCCAGCAGCTTAGGGGGCTTGAGCTCCTACGAGCAGTACTTC. It codes for CASSLGGLSSYEQYF.

At least ten counts were recorded for this clonotype. The chain uses TRBV7-3 and TRBJ1-1, with 7 bases identical to TRBD1. CDR3 length: 14 amino acids. V shed 0 bases and J 5 bases; nucleotides not matched to a gene: 3. In germline, CDR1 is SGHTA, CDR2 FQGTGA. The CDR3 reads CASSLTAGGTEAFF. CDR3 DNA: TGTGCCAGCAGCTTAACGGCAGGGGGGACTGAAGCTTTCTTT.

In this sample, this clonotype turned up a few times. This chain links TRBV10-3 with TRBJ2-5; D unclear. Trimming left V 0 bases short and J 5 bases short, with 4 bases between. The CDR3 runs to 12 residues. CDR1 ENHRY and CDR2 SYGVKD come from the germline V gene. DNA of the CDR3: TGTGCCATCAGTGAGTCTTGGGAGACCCAGTACTTC. Translation gives CAISESWETQYF.

This clonotype was found a few times. The rearrangement joins TRBV18 to TRBJ1-1; D ambiguous. The germline V gene has CDR1 KGHSH and CDR2 LQKENI. This CDR3 contains 15 residues. Trimming took off 0 bases at V and 0 bases at J, with 8 bases between the two ends. As DNA, the CDR3 is TGTGCCAGCTCACCACCGAGGAGAATGAACACTGAAGCTTTCTTT. It codes for CASSPPRRMNTEAFF.

This clonotype showed up many times. The CDR3 spells CAWSRRGGHRNTEAFF. CDR3 coding DNA: TGTGCCTGGAGTCGAAGGGGGGGGCACAGGAACACTGAAGCTTTCTTT. This sequence joins TRBV30 and TRBJ1-1; tentative D call: TRBD1 (6 bases). Looked up from germline, CDR1 is GTSNPN and CDR2 is SVGIG (reference sequence). Trimming pared 2 bases from V and 1 base from J, leaving 17 bases between. The CDR3 covers 16 residues.

In this sample, this clonotype turned up many times. The genes are TRBV14 and TRBJ2-2, with TRBD2 identical over 13 bases. The CDR3 loop spans 16 amino acids. CDR1 is SGHDN, CDR2 FVKESK, per germline. V lost 3 bases, J lost 6 bases, and 4 bases stayed unmatched. The CDR3 here is CASSQTGLAGSGELFF. CDR3 DNA sequence: TGTGCCAGCAGCCAGACGGGACTAGCGGGATCCGGGGAGCTGTTTTTT. Supplemented by reference TRBV14 and TRBJ2-2, the full variable domain reads EAGVTQFPSHSVIEKGQTVTLRCDPISGHDNLYWYRRVMGKEIKFLLHFVKESKQDESGMPNNRFLAERTGGTYSTLKVQPAELEDSGVYFCASSQTGLAGSGELFFGEGSRLTVL.

This clonotype was seen more than once but under ten times. V usage is TRBV27 and J usage is TRBJ2-7; D is perhaps TRBD1 (6 bases). With 5 bases removed from V and 3 bases from J, the gap between germline ends came to 11 bases. The CDR3 has 13 residues. CDR1 MNHEY and CDR2 SMNVEV come from the germline V gene (reference sequence). CDR3: CASSDGQFYEQYF. The DNA of the CDR3 is TGTGCCAGCAGTGACGGACAGTTCTACGAGCAGTACTTC.

This clonotype was recorded many times. This chain connects TRBV6-1 to TRBJ2-2, with 7 bases that match TRBD2. CDR3 length equals 15 residues. Germline values: CDR1 MNHNS, CDR2 SASEGT. The V segment lost 5 bases and the J segment 6 bases; nucleotides outside the gene matches: 9. The DNA for the CDR3 is TGTGCCAGCAGTAAGGCGGGAGTTTACTCCGGGGAGCTGTTTTTT. Translation: CASSKAGVYSGELFF.

This clonotype was detected ten times or more. This sequence joins TRBV12-3 or TRBV12-4 and TRBJ2-6; 10 bases agree with TRBD2. CDR3 length: 19 residues. Trimming at V came to 2 bases and at J to 0 bases, leaving 7 bases not matched to a gene. CDR3 DNA sequence: TGTGCCAGCAGTTTATACCGACTAGCGGGCTTCTCTGGGGCCAACGTCCTGACTTTC. Amino acid sequence: CASSLYRLAGFSGANVLTF.

This clonotype occurred many times. The J gene is TRBJ2-7, the V gene TRBV7-2; no reliable D call. The V end was cut by 4 bases, the J end by 3 bases, with 19 bases between. CDR3 length: 16 residues. Germline-derived CDR1 and CDR2 are SGHTA and FQGNSA. The CDR3 reads CASSSHELFPGYEQYF. The CDR3 region has the DNA TGTGCCAGCAGCTCCCACGAGCTGTTCCCGGGCTACGAGCAGTACTTC.

This clonotype was seen many times. The CDR3 protein is CASSYRGTADQPQHF. CDR3 nucleotides: TGTGCCAGCAGCTACCGGGGAACAGCGGATCAGCCCCAGCATTTT. The chain is built from TRBV28 and TRBJ1-5; D not certain. V lost 6 bases to trimming and J lost 5 bases, with 17 bases between them. Germline loops: CDR1 MDHEN, CDR2 SYDVKM. The length of the CDR3 is 15 residues.

In its sample, this clonotype is medium-sized (0.01 to 0.1%). This chain connects TRBV6-1 to TRBJ2-5; D ambiguous. Germline CDR1 and CDR2: MNHNS and SASEGT. The CDR3 totals 13 residues. Trimming removed 1 base from V and 3 bases from J, with 6 bases in between. The CDR3 bases are TGTGCCAGCAGTGAAGTGATAAAAGAGACCCAGTACTTC. Translation gives CASSEVIKETQYF.

This clonotype was seen many times. This chain joins TRBV7-6 and TRBJ2-5, with D maybe TRBD2 (6 bases). The CDR3 sequence is 14 residues long. Looked up from germline, CDR1 is SGHVS and CDR2 is FNYEAQ. V lost 1 base and J lost 5, with 11 bases in between. The CDR3 is CASSLVGGRETQYF. The CDR3 DNA sequence: TGTGCCAGCAGCTTAGTGGGGGGTCGGGAGACCCAGTACTTC.

This clonotype showed up many times. This chain links TRBV5-6 with TRBJ2-2; tentative D call: TRBD1 (5 bases). The CDR3 covers 15 residues. V was shortened by 1 base and J by 7 bases, with 14 bases between the two germline ends. From germline, CDR1 is SGHDT and CDR2 YYEEEE. The CDR3 region is CASSLTSSRGGELFF. The CDR3, as DNA: TGTGCCAGCAGCTTGACGTCCTCAAGGGGCGGGGAGCTGTTTTTT.

This chain joins TRBV28 and TRBJ2-7, with TRBD1 identical over 8 bases. Germline loops: CDR1 MDHEN, CDR2 SYDVKM. The CDR3 is 18 residues long. The J segment lost 1 base and the V segment lost 5 bases, leaving 16 bases of the junction unmatched. CDR3 in amino acids: CASSGWVTGDSTSYEQYF. CDR3 DNA: TGTGCCAGCAGTGGGTGGGTGACAGGGGACTCCACTTCCTACGAGCAGTACTTC.

This chain uses TRBV24-1 with TRBJ1-1, with D hard to call. Trimming shortened V by 5 bases and J by 3 bases, and 6 bases separated the two germline ends. CDR3 size: 12 residues. Germline CDR1 KGHDR, CDR2 SFDVKD. The chain's CDR3 is CATSGFDTEAFF. In nucleotides, the CDR3 is TGTGCCACCAGTGGTTTCGACACTGAAGCTTTCTTT.